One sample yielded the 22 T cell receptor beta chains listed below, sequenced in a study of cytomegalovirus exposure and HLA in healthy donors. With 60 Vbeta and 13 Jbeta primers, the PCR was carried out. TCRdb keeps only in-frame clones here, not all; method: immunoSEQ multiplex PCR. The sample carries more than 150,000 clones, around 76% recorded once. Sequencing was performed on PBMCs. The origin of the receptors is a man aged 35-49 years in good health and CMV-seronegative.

CDR3 sequence: CASRGTGNTEAFF. DNA of the CDR3: TGTGCCAGCAGGGGGACAGGGAACACTGAAGCTTTCTTT. The chain is built from TRBV9 and TRBJ1-1, with 8 bases aligning to TRBD1. V dropped 5 bases and J dropped 1; count of bases not matched to a gene: 1. Per germline, CDR1 SGDLS and CDR2 YYNGEE. The CDR3 is made up of 13 amino acids.

The CDR3 region is CASSQWAASGSGTGELFF. The CDR3, as DNA: TGCGCCAGCAGCCAATGGGCGGCTAGCGGGAGTGGAACCGGGGAGCTGTTTTTT. This rearrangement joins TRBV4-1 to TRBJ2-2; 10 bases fit TRBD2. The CDR3 consists of 18 residues. CDR1 and CDR2 from the germline V gene are MGHRA and YSYEKL. The trim removed 2 bases at V and 5 bases at J, leaving 11 bases unmatched.

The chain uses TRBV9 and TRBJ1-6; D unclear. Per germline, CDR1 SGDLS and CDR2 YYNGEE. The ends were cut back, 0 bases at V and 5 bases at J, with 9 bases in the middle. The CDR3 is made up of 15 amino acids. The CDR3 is CASSVGAQDNSPLHF. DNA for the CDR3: TGTGCCAGCAGCGTAGGGGCACAAGATAATTCACCCCTCCACTTT.

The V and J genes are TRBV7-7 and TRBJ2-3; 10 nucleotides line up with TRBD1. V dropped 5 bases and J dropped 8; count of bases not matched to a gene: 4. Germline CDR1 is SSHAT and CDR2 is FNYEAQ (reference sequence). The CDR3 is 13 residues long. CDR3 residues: CASSPGTGVTQYF. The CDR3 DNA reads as TGTGCCAGCAGCCCTGGGACAGGGGTTACGCAGTATTTT.

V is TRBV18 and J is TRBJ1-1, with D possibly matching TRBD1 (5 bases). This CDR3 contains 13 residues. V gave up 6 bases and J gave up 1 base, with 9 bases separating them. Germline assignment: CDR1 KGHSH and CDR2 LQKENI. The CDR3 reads CASSTQGNTEAFF. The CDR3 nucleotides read TGTGCCAGCTCGACTCAGGGGAACACTGAAGCTTTCTTT.

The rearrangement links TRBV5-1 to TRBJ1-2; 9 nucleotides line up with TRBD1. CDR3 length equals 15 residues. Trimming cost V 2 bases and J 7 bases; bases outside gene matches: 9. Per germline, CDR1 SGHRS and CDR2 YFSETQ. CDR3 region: CASSFEQGAGSGYTF. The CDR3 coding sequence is TGCGCCAGCAGCTTCGAACAGGGGGCGGGTAGTGGCTACACCTTC.

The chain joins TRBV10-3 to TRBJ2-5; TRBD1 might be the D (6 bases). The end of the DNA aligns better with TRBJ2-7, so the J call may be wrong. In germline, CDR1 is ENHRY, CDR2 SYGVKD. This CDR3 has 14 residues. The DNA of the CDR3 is TGTGCCATCACCAACGGACAGCCTAACAACGAGCAGTACTTC. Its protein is CAITNGQPNNEQYF.

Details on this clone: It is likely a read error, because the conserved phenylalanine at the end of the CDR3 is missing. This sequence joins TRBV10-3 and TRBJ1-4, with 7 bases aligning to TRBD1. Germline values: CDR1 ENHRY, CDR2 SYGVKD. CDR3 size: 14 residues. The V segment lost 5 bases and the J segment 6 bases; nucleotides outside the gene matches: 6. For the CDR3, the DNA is TGTGCCATCAGTTCTGACAGGGATTATGAAAAACTGTTTTGT. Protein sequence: CAISSDRDYEKLFC.

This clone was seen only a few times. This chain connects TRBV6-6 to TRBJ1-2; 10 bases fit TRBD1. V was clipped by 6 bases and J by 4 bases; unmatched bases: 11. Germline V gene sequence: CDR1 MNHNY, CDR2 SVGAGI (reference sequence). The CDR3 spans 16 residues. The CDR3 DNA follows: TGTGCCAGCAGAGGGGACAGGGGCCCTCGGGTCTATGGCTACACCTTC. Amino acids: CASRGDRGPRVYGYTF.

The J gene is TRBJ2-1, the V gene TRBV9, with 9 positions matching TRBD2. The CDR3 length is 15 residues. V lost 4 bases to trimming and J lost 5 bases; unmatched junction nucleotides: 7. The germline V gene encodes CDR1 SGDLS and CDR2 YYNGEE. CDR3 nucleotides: TGTGCCAGCAGCTTATCTCCTAGCGGGAACAATGAGCAGTTCTTC. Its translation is CASSLSPSGNNEQFF.

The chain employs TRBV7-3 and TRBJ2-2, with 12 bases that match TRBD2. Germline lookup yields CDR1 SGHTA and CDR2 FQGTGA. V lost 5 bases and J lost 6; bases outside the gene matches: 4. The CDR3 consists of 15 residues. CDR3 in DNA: TGTGCCAGCAGCCTTCTAGCGGGAGGGGCCGGGGAGCTGTTTTTT. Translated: CASSLLAGGAGELFF.

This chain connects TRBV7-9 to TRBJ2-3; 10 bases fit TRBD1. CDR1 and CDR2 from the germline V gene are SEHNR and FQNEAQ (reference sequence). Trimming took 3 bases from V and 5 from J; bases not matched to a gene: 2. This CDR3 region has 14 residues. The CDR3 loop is CASSLGQGLDTQYF. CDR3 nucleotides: TGTGCCAGCAGCTTGGGACAGGGGTTAGATACGCAGTATTTT.

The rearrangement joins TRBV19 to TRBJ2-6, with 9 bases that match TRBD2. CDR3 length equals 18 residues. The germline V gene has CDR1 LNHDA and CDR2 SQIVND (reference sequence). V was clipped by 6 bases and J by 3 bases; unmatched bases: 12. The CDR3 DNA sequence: TGTGCCAGTAGGGGATCAGTAGCGGGAGTTCTTGGGGCCAACGTCCTGACTTTC. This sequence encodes CASRGSVAGVLGANVLTF.

The CDR3 DNA reads as TGTGCCAGTAGTATAGACACTAGCGGGAGCTCGGTCAAAAACATTCAGTACTTC. It codes for CASSIDTSGSSVKNIQYF. This chain uses TRBV19 with TRBJ2-4; 11 bases are a match to TRBD2. J lost 3 bases, V lost 0 bases, and 7 bases had no gene match. This CDR3 has 18 amino acids. Looked up from germline, CDR1 is LNHDA and CDR2 is SQIVND (reference sequence).

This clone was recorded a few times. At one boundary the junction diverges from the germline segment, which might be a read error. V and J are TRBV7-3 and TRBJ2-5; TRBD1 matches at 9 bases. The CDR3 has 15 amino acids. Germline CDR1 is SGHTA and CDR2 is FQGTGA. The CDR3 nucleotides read TGTTCCAGCAGCTTAACCGGGACAGGGAAAGAGACCCAGTACTTC. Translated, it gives CSSSLTGTGKETQYF.

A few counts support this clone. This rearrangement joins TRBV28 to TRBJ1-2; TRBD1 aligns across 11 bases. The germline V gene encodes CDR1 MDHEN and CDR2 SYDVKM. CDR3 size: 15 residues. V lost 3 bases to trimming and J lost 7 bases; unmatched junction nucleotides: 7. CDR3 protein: CASSLFGQGASGYTF. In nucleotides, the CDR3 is TGTGCCAGCAGTTTGTTTGGACAGGGGGCGAGTGGCTACACCTTC.

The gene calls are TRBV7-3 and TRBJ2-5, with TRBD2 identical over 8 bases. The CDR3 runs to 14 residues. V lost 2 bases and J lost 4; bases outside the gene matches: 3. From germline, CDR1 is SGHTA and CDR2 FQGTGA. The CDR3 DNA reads TGTGCCAGCAGCTTAGCGGGAGGTTTAGAGACCCAGTACTTC. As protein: CASSLAGGLETQYF.

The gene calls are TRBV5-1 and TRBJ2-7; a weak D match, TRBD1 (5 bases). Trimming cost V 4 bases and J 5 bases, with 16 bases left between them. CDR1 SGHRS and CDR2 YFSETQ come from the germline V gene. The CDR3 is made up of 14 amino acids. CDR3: CASSPTGVKNEQYF. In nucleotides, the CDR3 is TGCGCCAGCAGCCCTACAGGTGTCAAAAACGAGCAGTACTTC.

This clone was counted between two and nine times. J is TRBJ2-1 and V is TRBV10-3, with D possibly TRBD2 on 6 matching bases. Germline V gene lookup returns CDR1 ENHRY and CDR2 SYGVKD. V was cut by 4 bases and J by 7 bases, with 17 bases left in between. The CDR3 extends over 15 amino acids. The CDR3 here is CAISGLGSGENEQFF. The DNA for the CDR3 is TGTGCCATCAGTGGCTTGGGTAGCGGAGAAAATGAGCAGTTCTTC.

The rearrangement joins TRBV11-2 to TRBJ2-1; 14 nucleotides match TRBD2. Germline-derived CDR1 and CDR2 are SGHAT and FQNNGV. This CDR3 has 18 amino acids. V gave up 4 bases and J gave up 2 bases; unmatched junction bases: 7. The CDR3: CASSSGTSGRLTYNEQFF. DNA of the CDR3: TGTGCCAGCAGCTCAGGGACTAGCGGGAGACTCACCTACAATGAGCAGTTCTTC.

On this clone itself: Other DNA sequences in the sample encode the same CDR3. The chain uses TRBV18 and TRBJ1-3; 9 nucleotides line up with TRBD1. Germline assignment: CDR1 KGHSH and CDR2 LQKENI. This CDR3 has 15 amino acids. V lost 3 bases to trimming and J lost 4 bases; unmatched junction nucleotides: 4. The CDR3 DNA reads TGTGCCAGCTCACCGGGACAGGGCCCGGGAAACACCATATATTTT. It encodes CASSPGQGPGNTIYF.

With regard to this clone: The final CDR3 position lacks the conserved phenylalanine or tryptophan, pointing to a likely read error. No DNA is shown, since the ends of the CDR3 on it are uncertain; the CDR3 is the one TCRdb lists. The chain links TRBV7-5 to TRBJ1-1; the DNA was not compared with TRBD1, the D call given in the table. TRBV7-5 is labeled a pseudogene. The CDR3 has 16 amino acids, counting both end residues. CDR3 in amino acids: CARSLGQGRMNTEAFL.